This T cell receptor (beta chain) stems from a study of beta chain features in type 1 diabetes. As every portion of the isolated RNA was reverse transcribed, the sequencing read expressed TCRB transcripts. TCRdb's table, derived via immunoSEQ multiplex PCR, lists solely in-frame clones and lacks some. The data show about 400,000 clones, around 13% seen once. Concerning this clone: Its specificity is not known.

Findings of the study overall: Patients' naive, central memory and regulatory TCRB repertoires appeared more alike than those of healthy donors. With patients and controls alike, PCR might favor shorter templates to an equal degree.

Germline values: CDR1 KGHSH, CDR2 LQKENI. Trimming removed 4 bases at V and 4 bases at J, with 13 bases between. The CDR3 totals 14 residues. The clonotype originates from a man between 18 and 29 years old in good health. The sequenced sample consisted of naive CD4+ T cells from blood. This chain links TRBV18 with TRBJ1-2, with D maybe TRBD1 (6 bases). This CDR3 reads CASSRPGAGYGYTF. For the CDR3, the DNA is TGTGCCAGCTCACGCCCAGGGGCGGGCTATGGCTACACCTTC.